Sequencing of this T cell receptor beta chain was carried out in a study of cytomegalovirus exposure and HLA in healthy donors. As to this clone: Its target is unknown.

Study-wide findings and caveats: In a later analysis, a genetic analysis reported fewer productive-TCR N-insertions in an Asian-associated ancestry cluster than the cohort average. An analysis done earlier found most TCR beta V segments productive about 87% or about 30% of the time.

V dropped 5 bases and J dropped 0 bases, with 7 bases sitting between them. CDR1 SNHLY and CDR2 FYNNEI come from the germline V gene. This CDR3 contains 14 residues. PCR was performed using 60 Vbeta and 13 Jbeta primers. TCRdb's copy holds only in-frame clones and misses some; the assay was immunoSEQ multiplex PCR. The top ten hold approximately 10% of the sample, which has 100,000 to 150,000 clones, more than 80% seen once. The V call is TRBV2, the J call TRBJ1-4; D is unresolved. The specimen was PBMCs. This clonotype originated in a man under 40 in good health and CMV-seropositive. In DNA, the CDR3 is TGTGCCAGCAGTACACTATCAACTAATGAAAAACTGTTTTTT. It encodes CASSTLSTNEKLFF.